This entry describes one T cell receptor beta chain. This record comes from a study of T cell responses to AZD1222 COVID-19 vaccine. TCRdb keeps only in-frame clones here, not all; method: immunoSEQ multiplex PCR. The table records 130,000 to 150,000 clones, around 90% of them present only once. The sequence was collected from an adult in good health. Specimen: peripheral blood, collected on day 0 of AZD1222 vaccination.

The CDR3 DNA follows: TGTGCCAGCTTAGCCGAGTTAAGGTACAATGAGCAGTTCTTC. It yields the protein CASLAELRYNEQFF. The J gene is TRBJ2-1, the V gene TRBV7-2; D not resolved. The V and J ends lost 8 bases and 4 bases respectively, with 15 bases between them. This CDR3 is 14 amino acids long. CDR1 is SGHTA and CDR2 is FQGNSA in the germline V gene.